This T cell receptor beta chain was identified during a study of shared clonotypes between healthy human individuals. Study-wide results and caveats: Naive subsets generally exceeded memory subsets in estimated richness.

CDR1 and CDR2 (germline): MNHNY, SVGAGI (reference sequence). The CDR3 covers 11 residues. V gave up 3 bases and J gave up 9 bases, with 6 bases separating them. Method: immunoSEQ multiplex PCR; TCRdb's copy keeps in-frame clones and lacks some. The repertoire holds approximately 2.1 million clones, with roughly 93% as singletons. Comments on this clone: Its cognate antigen is unknown.

V usage is TRBV6-6 and J usage is TRBJ2-1; no clear D gene. The origin of this receptor is a man younger than 35 in good health. Some clones in this sample may be carry-over from other donors' samples. The sequencing input was naive CD4+ T cells from PBMCs. This sample's subset: CD45RA+ positively selected. The CDR3 bases are TGTGCCAGCAGTTATTGGGCTGAGCAGTTCTTC. Its translation: CASSYWAEQFF.